Listed below are T cell receptor beta chains from one sample, sequenced in a study of control samples from healthy donors and cancer patients. The method was immunoSEQ multiplex PCR; TCRdb's version includes in-frame clones alone and lacks a portion of them. The profile shows roughly 130,000 clones, over 85% of them singletons. The sequenced sample consisted of blood. These receptors were collected from a young man in good health. Each CDR3 is given with its conserved first and last residue. The D gene is left open where the match is weak. Rows may omit the clone size; those that give it use once, few, many or a size class.

clone_size d_call cdr3_length j_call v_call cdr3_aa cdr3_nt
few TRBD1 14 TRBJ2-7 TRBV27 CASSFGTGSYEQYF TGTGCCAGCAGTTTTGGGACAGGCTCCTACGAGCAGTACTTC
. TRBD1 12 TRBJ1-3 TRBV3-1/TRBV3-2 CASSQSETGWYF TGTGCCAGCAGCCAATCCGAGACAGGGTGGTATTTT
. . 15 TRBJ1-1 TRBV5-5 CASSDARGLNTEAFF TGTGCCAGCAGCGACGCAAGGGGATTGAACACTGAAGCTTTCTTT
. TRBD1 16 TRBJ2-7 TRBV5-5 CASSPRLGQGIYEQYF TGTGCCAGCAGCCCGCGACTGGGACAGGGGATTTACGAGCAGTACTTC
. TRBD1 15 TRBJ1-2 TRBV5-1 CASSLSTGRDYGYTF TGCGCCAGCAGCCTCTCGACAGGGAGAGACTATGGCTACACCTTC
. TRBD1 16 TRBJ1-2 TRBV5-8 CASSSGTGLGRYGYTF TGTGCCAGCAGCTCCGGGACAGGGTTGGGTCGCTATGGCTACACCTTC
. TRBD1 17 TRBJ1-5 TRBV7-4 CASSARDRGIHNQPQHF TGTGCCAGCAGCGCGCGGGACAGGGGAATTCACAATCAGCCCCAGCATTTT
. . 13 TRBJ1-2 TRBV5-4 CASSYPRGRGYTF TGTGCCAGCAGTTACCCGCGGGGGCGAGGCTACACCTTC
. TRBD1 18 TRBJ2-2 TRBV7-9 CASSLAPLGQGYTGELFF TGTGCCAGCAGCTTAGCGCCCTTGGGACAGGGGTACACCGGGGAGCTGTTTTTT
. TRBD1 12 TRBJ1-2 TRBV29-1 CSGLQGGHGYTF TGCAGCGGTTTACAGGGGGGGCATGGCTACACCTTC
few . 18 TRBJ2-2 TRBV2 CASSVRTVLAGNTGELFF TGTGCCAGCAGTGTGAGGACAGTGCTCGCAGGAAACACCGGGGAGCTGTTTTTT
. . 15 TRBJ1-4 TRBV5-4 CASSPGPLSNEKLFF TGTGCCAGCAGCCCGGGACCTCTGAGTAATGAAAAACTGTTTTTT